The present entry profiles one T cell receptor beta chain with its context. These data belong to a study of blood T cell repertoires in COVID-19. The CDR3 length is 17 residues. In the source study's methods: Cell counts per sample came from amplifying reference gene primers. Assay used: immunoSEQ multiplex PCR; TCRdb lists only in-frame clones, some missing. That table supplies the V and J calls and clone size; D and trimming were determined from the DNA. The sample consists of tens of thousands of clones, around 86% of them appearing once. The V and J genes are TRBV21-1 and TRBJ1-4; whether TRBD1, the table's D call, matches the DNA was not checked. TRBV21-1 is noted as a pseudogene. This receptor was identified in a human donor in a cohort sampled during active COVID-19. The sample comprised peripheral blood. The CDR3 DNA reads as TGTGCCAGCCGGAGCCGGGACAGGGGAGGCCCGAGGGAAAAACTGTTTTTT. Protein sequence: CASRSRDRGGPREKLFF.